The 5 T cell receptor beta chains below were found in one sample sequenced in a study of response to subunit inactivated influenza vaccine. TCRdb re-analysed the RT-PCR reads in MiXCR, keeping a single row per CDR3 protein. The sample has about half a million distinct CDR3 sequences, about 25% seen once. Specimen: CD4+ T cells sorted from PBMCs, collected 5 days after vaccination. The receptors shown here come from a man aged 50 to 59 who received an inactivated influenza vaccine.

This clonotype was seen only a few times. V is TRBV7-2 and J is TRBJ2-5; the match to TRBD1 covers 9 bases. V dropped 5 bases and J dropped 6; count of bases not matched to a gene: 10. The CDR3 has 15 residues. CDR1 is SGHTA and CDR2 is FQGNSA in the germline V gene. Here the CDR3 reads CASSPATTGGQTQYF. As DNA, the CDR3 is TGTGCCAGCAGCCCGGCAACGACAGGGGGGCAGACCCAGTACTTC.

The chain joins TRBV4-1 to TRBJ2-7; TRBD2 matches at 11 bases. Germline V gives CDR1 MGHRA, CDR2 YSYEKL. The CDR3 spans 15 residues. With V trimmed by 1 base and J by 4 bases, 3 bases remained unmatched. The CDR3 loop is CASSQVASGGYEQYF. CDR3 coding DNA: TGCGCCAGCAGCCAAGTGGCTAGCGGGGGGTACGAGCAGTACTTC.

The rearrangement joins TRBV3-1 to TRBJ2-1; D might be TRBD2 (6 bases). The V end was cut by 4 bases, the J end by 5 bases, with 12 bases between. Per the germline V gene, CDR1 is LGHDT and CDR2 is YNNKEL (reference sequence). The CDR3 totals 14 residues. CDR3 residues: CASSRGTYHNEQFF. CDR3 sequence (DNA): TGTGCCAGCAGCCGCGGGACTTATCACAATGAGCAGTTCTTC.

This clonotype was recorded a few times. The J gene is TRBJ2-2, the V gene TRBV29-1; D possibly corresponds to TRBD1 (7 bases). Germline V gene lookup returns CDR1 SQVTM and CDR2 ANQGSEA. The CDR3 consists of 14 residues. V was clipped by 6 bases and J by 4 bases, with 15 bases between them. CDR3 sequence (DNA): TGCAGCGTCCGGCGGGACAGTCTCACCGGGGAGCTGTTTTTT. It is translated as CSVRRDSLTGELFF.

This clonotype was counted only a few times. The chain recombines TRBV7-2 with TRBJ1-1; TRBD1 aligns across 7 bases. CDR1 SGHTA and CDR2 FQGNSA come from the germline V gene. The CDR3 spans 14 residues. With 1 base clipped from V and 3 bases from J, the junction kept 2 bases outside the gene matches. CDR3: CASSLVGQYTEAFF. CDR3 in DNA: TGTGCCAGCAGCTTAGTGGGACAGTACACTGAAGCTTTCTTT.